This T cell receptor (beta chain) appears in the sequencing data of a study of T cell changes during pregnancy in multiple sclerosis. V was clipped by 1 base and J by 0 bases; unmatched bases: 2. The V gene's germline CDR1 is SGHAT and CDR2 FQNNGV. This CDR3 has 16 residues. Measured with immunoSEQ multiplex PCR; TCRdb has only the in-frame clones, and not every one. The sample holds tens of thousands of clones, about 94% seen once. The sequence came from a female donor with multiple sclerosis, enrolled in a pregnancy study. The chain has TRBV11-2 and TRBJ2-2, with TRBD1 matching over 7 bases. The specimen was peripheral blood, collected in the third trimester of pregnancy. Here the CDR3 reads CASSLVTGANTGELFF. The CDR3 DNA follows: TGTGCCAGCAGCTTAGTTACAGGGGCGAACACCGGGGAGCTGTTTTTT.